These T cell receptor beta chains were read from a single sample in a study of tumor and adjacent non-tumor tissue in lung cancer. TCRdb called the multiplex PCR reads again in MiXCR, with one record for every CDR3 protein. The sample consists of 40,000 to 45,000 distinct CDR3 sequences, roughly two thirds of them appearing once. The specimen was distant non-tumor lung tissue. These receptors were taken from a woman in her 40s with non-small cell lung cancer. Each CDR3 is given with its conserved first and last residue. The D gene is left open where the match is weak. Some rows mark clone size as missing; the rest say once, few, many or name a class of expanded clone.

clone size: -
D gene: TRBD1
V gene: TRBV12-3/TRBV12-4
J gene: TRBJ2-7
CDR3 DNA: TGTACCAGCAGTCCACGGACAGGGTTTGAAGGAGCCTACGAGCAGTACTTC
CDR3 protein: CTSSPRTGFEGAYEQYF

clone size: -
D gene: -
V gene: TRBV4-1
J gene: TRBJ1-6
CDR3 DNA: TGCGCCAGCAGTCCCCGGATAGGGGGTCAAAATTTACCCCTCCACTTT
CDR3 protein: CASSPRIGGQNLPLHF

clone size: -
D gene: TRBD1
V gene: TRBV5-5
J gene: TRBJ1-6
CDR3 DNA: TGTGCCAGCAGTGGACAGGGAGGTACACCCCTCCACTTT
CDR3 protein: CASSGQGGTPLHF

clone size: -
D gene: -
V gene: TRBV6-1
J gene: TRBJ2-2
CDR3 DNA: TGTGCCAGCAGTGCCTGGGCCGAACTTCCCAGGGGGGAGCTGTTTTTT
CDR3 protein: CASSAWAELPRGELFF

clone size: -
D gene: -
V gene: TRBV28
J gene: TRBJ2-7
CDR3 DNA: TGTGCCAGCAGTTTATGGAGCGCTCGCCGGTATATCGAGCAGTACTTC
CDR3 protein: CASSLWSARRYIEQYF

clone size: -
D gene: TRBD1
V gene: TRBV5-5
J gene: TRBJ2-7
CDR3 DNA: TGTGTCTGCAAGCCCGGGACAGACTCCTACGAGCAGTACTTT
CDR3 protein: CVCKPGTDSYEQYF

clone size: -
D gene: TRBD1
V gene: TRBV7-9
J gene: TRBJ1-2
CDR3 DNA: TGTGTCAGCGGACAATCGGGACAGCCTTTGGATGGCTACACCTTC
CDR3 protein: CVSGQSGQPLDGYTF

clone size: -
D gene: -
V gene: TRBV5-6
J gene: TRBJ2-1
CDR3 DNA: TGTTCCAGCAGCCTGGTCGGTAGAAATGAGCAGTTCTTC
CDR3 protein: CSSSLVGRNEQFF

clone size: medium-sized
D gene: -
V gene: TRBV11-2
J gene: TRBJ1-4
CDR3 DNA: TGTGCCAGCAGCCAAATAGTTACCCGGAGGAGTGAAAAACTGTTTTTT
CDR3 protein: CASSQIVTRRSEKLFF

clone size: -
D gene: TRBD1
V gene: TRBV2
J gene: TRBJ1-6
CDR3 DNA: TGTGCCACGGCGGGACAGGGGGCAAATTCACCCCTCCACTTT
CDR3 protein: CATAGQGANSPLHF

clone size: many
D gene: TRBD1
V gene: TRBV20-1
J gene: TRBJ1-1
CDR3 DNA: TGCAGTGCTAGAGATCCGGGACAGAAGAACACTGAAGCTTTCTTT
CDR3 protein: CSARDPGQKNTEAFF

clone size: -
D gene: -
V gene: TRBV11-2
J gene: TRBJ1-2
CDR3 DNA: TGTGCCAGCAGCTCCGGACGGTACTATGACTACACCTTC
CDR3 protein: CASSSGRYYDYTF

clone size: -
D gene: TRBD2
V gene: TRBV7-3
J gene: TRBJ2-3
CDR3 DNA: TGTGCCAGCAGCTTAACGGGACTACCCATAGATACGCAGTATTTT
CDR3 protein: CASSLTGLPIDTQYF

clone size: -
D gene: -
V gene: TRBV20-1
J gene: TRBJ1-4
CDR3 DNA: TGCAGTGCTACCCCGACAGGTTCTAGTGAAAAACTGTTTTTT
CDR3 protein: CSATPTGSSEKLFF

clone size: -
D gene: -
V gene: TRBV12-3/TRBV12-4
J gene: TRBJ1-1
CDR3 DNA: TGTACCACCCAGTCGAATATAGCCGCTGAAGTTTTCTTT
CDR3 protein: CTTQSNIAAEVFF

clone size: many
D gene: -
V gene: TRBV20-1
J gene: TRBJ1-5
CDR3 DNA: TGCAGTGCTAGAGGCAGGGTAGAAAACCAGCCCCAGCATTTT
CDR3 protein: CSARGRVENQPQHF

clone size: -
D gene: -
V gene: TRBV28
J gene: TRBJ1-5
CDR3 DNA: TGTGCCATCGAGGGGCACTCGGTCAATCAGCCCCAGCATTTT
CDR3 protein: CAIEGHSVNQPQHF

clone size: once
D gene: TRBD2
V gene: TRBV10-1
J gene: TRBJ2-7
CDR3 DNA: TGCGCCAACAGCGGACAGGACGGGACTAGCGGGAGGGCCTGGTACGAGCAGTATTTC
CDR3 protein: CANSGQDGTSGRAWYEQYF